This T cell receptor (beta chain) was sequenced for a study of blood T cell repertoires in COVID-19. Study at large: Acute-phase and convalescent COVID-19 samples originated in the United States, Italy and Spain. The cDNA or gDNA used as material had been derived from T cells, B-cell-depleted T cells, or PBMCs.

V was clipped by 5 bases and J by 3 bases; unmatched bases: 4. The germline gives CDR1 WNHNN, CDR2 SYGVQD (reference sequence). The CDR3 is 13 amino acids. In the source study's methods: Amplifying reference gene primers gave estimates of nucleated cell counts. This table comes from immunoSEQ multiplex PCR, and its TCRdb copy is limited to in-frame clones, with some not included. V, J and clone size derive from that table, while D and trimming were established from the DNA sequence. This table holds approximately 300,000 clones, around nine tenths found once. The chain has TRBV10-1 and TRBJ2-7, with 7 bases identical to TRBD1. This receptor was obtained from a young woman with COVID-19, enrolled during active disease. Material for sequencing was peripheral blood. CDR3 sequence: CASSPGQSYEQYF. CDR3 sequence (DNA): TGCGCCAGCAGTCCGGGACAGAGCTACGAGCAGTACTTC.